This record covers a single T cell receptor (beta chain). Its antigen is still unknown. PCR employed 60 Vbeta and 13 Jbeta primers. Some clones are missing from TCRdb's copy, which holds only in-frame ones; the method was immunoSEQ multiplex PCR. The sample yields 100,000 or so clones, about 74% seen once. This sample was included in a study of cytomegalovirus exposure and HLA in healthy donors. The study, taken as a whole, reports: TCR association rates varied by HLA locus in a later analysis, with DRB1 highest and HLA-C lowest.

The CDR3 is 15 residues long. In germline, CDR1 is MNHEY, CDR2 SVGAGI. Trimming cost V 3 bases and J 4 bases; bases outside gene matches: 7. This chain connects TRBV6-5 to TRBJ2-5, with 8 bases lining up with TRBD2. The sequenced sample was PBMCs. The sequence came from a young woman in good health and CMV-seropositive. The CDR3 nucleotides read TGTGCCAGCAGTTATGTTGCCGGGAGGGGAGAGACCCAGTACTTC. This gives the protein CASSYVAGRGETQYF.